This T cell receptor beta chain was documented in a study of cytomegalovirus exposure and HLA in healthy donors. Study overall: There were about 85 million unique TCRs (from HLA-typed donors) in an early data release. For the approximately 420 genotyped donors, roughly 80% fell within the Caucasian-associated ancestry cluster.

The CDR3 consists of 14 residues. Germline-derived CDR1 and CDR2 are MNHNS and SASEGT. J lost 0 bases, V lost 6 bases, and 4 bases had no gene match. Note on this clone: Its antigen is not known.

Study outcomes and limitations: In presence/absence analyses, roughly uniform sequencing depth across donors was assumed.

The primer mix had 60 Vbeta and 13 Jbeta primers. The table came from immunoSEQ multiplex PCR; TCRdb's copy has only in-frame clones and leaves some out. The sample includes approximately 72,000 clones. This clonotype was sampled from a man aged 35 to 55 in good health and CMV-seronegative. This chain links TRBV6-1 with TRBJ1-1; 7 bases are shared with TRBD1. The sequencing input was PBMCs. CDR3: CASSSRGMNTEAFF. The CDR3 DNA reads as TGTGCCAGCAGCTCCAGGGGGATGAACACTGAAGCTTTCTTT.